This T cell receptor beta chain is from a study of human T cells and chemical hapten exposure. Time point reported: patch test 1, 2 weeks after DPC sensitization. As for treatment: therapeutic diphenylcyclopropenone sensitization with weekly scalp DPC. The CDR3 spans 13 residues. The V and J ends lost 4 bases and 6 bases, in that order; junction bases with no gene match: 5. Germline CDR1 is MDHEN and CDR2 is SYDVKM. Authors' data handling: Ranging from about 20,000 to 700,000, TCR counts per sample had a median value of approximately 97,000. TCRdb re-derived calls from the RACE reads in MiXCR, one entry per CDR3 protein. Clone size and V and J calls follow TCRdb, not the original study. The sample contains some 120,000 distinct CDR3 sequences, roughly an eighth of which appear only once. Many counts were recorded for this clonotype.

Material: whole blood, obtained in connection with sensitization to the hapten diphenylcyclopropenone (DPC). V usage is TRBV28 and J usage is TRBJ1-1; 7 bases fit TRBD1. This receptor was taken from a woman aged 50 to 60 with alopecia areata. Some clones in this sample may be carry-over from other donors' samples. The CDR3 DNA reads as TGTGCCAGCAGTTCCCCAGGGGGACCTGAAGCTTTCTTT. This gives the protein CASSSPGGPEAFF.